A selection of T cell receptor beta chains follows, all from one sample in a study of cytomegalovirus exposure and HLA in healthy donors. Method: immunoSEQ multiplex PCR; TCRdb's copy keeps in-frame clones and lacks some. The profile shows approximately 150,000 clones, 91% of them singletons. Sequencing was performed on PBMCs. The receptors stem from a woman between 18 and 30 years old in good health and CMV-seropositive. Both conserved end residues are part of each CDR3. D genes are given only for firm matches.

>NA|TRBV4-1|TRBJ2-7
TGCGCCAGCAGCCAAGCGTCCAGCGGAGCCTACGAGCAGTACTTC
CASSQASSGAYEQYF
>NA|TRBV6-5|TRBJ1-1
TGTGCCAGCCGACCTGGGGGGGGGCGGACTGAAGCTTTCTTT
CASRPGGGRTEAFF
>NA|TRBV10-3|TRBJ1-2
TGTGCCATCAGTGAGCAGGGGCCCTATGGCTACACCTTC
CAISEQGPYGYTF
>TRBD1|TRBV28|TRBJ1-5
TGTGCCAGCATCCCCTGGGGCCGTGGACAGGGTGGTAATCAGCCCCAGCATTTT
CASIPWGRGQGGNQPQHF
>NA|TRBV6-5|TRBJ1-1
TGTGCCAGCACCTCGACAGGCCATTTGAACACTGAAGCTTTCTTT
CASTSTGHLNTEAFF
>TRBD2|TRBV28|TRBJ2-7
TGTGCCAGCAGTGAAGCGGGGAGGGTAGCCGAGCAGTACTTC
CASSEAGRVAEQYF
>TRBD1|TRBV7-2|TRBJ2-7
TGTGCCAGCAGCTTAGGCGACAGGGGCGGCCCCAGAGCCCCCTACGAGCAGTACTTC
CASSLGDRGGPRAPYEQYF
>TRBD2|TRBV11-2|TRBJ2-1
TGTGCCAGCAGCTCGATAGCGGGGCGCTCCTACAATGAGCAGTTCTTC
CASSSIAGRSYNEQFF
>NA|TRBV5-1|TRBJ1-1
TGCGCCAGCAGCTCCGGGACTCTTACACTAAACACTGAAGCTTTCTTT
CASSSGTLTLNTEAFF
>NA|TRBV6-5|TRBJ1-1
TGTGCCAGCAGTTCCCAAGGGGCTAAAGGAGCTTTCTTT
CASSSQGAKGAFF
>NA|TRBV21-1|TRBJ2-5
TGTGCCAGCAGCTCACACGGCGGGAGGAGGGAAGAGACCCAGTACTTC
CASSSHGGRREETQYF
>NA|TRBV25-1|TRBJ2-3
TGTGCCACCAGCGCCCCGGACATCCACACAGATACGCAGTATTTT
CATSAPDIHTDTQYF
>TRBD2|TRBV15|TRBJ2-5
TGTGCCACCAGCAGTGGGACTAGCGGGAGAGAGACCCAGTACTTC
CATSSGTSGRETQYF
>NA|TRBV4-1|TRBJ2-5
TGCGCCAGCAGCTTTAGCGCCACACAAGAGACCCAGTACTTC
CASSFSATQETQYF
>TRBD1|TRBV2|TRBJ2-5
TGTGCCAGCGCCGGGACAGGGAGAGAGACCCAGTACTTC
CASAGTGRETQYF
>NA|TRBV7-9|TRBJ1-3
TGTGCCAGCAGCTTAATGGGAGGTCAAGGAAACACCATATATTTT
CASSLMGGQGNTIYF
>TRBD2|TRBV28|TRBJ2-1
TGTGCCAGCATACTAGCGGGAGGGGGGTACAATGAGCAGTTCTTC
CASILAGGGYNEQFF
>TRBD1|TRBV28|TRBJ1-2
TGTGCCAGCAGTCGGGCCGGGACAGTGTATGGCTACACCTTC
CASSRAGTVYGYTF
>TRBD1|TRBV9|TRBJ2-5
TGTGCCAGCAGCGTAGAGTGGGGGACAGCACAAGAGACCCAGTACTTC
CASSVEWGTAQETQYF
>NA|TRBV20-1|TRBJ2-7
TGCAGTGCTAGAGTGGCGGCTCTTCAGTACTTC
CSARVAALQYF
>TRBD1|TRBV2|TRBJ2-1
TGTGCCAGCAGGGTGGACAGGGGGGTCGAGCAGTTCTTC
CASRVDRGVEQFF
>NA|TRBV2|TRBJ1-6
TGTGCCAGCAGTGACGGAGGGCGCGCGAATTATAATTCACCCCTCCACTTT
CASSDGGRANYNSPLHF
>TRBD2|TRBV5-6|TRBJ2-2
TGTGCCATATCTAGCGGGGGGGCCGTAGGACCCGGGGAGCTGTTTTTT
CAISSGGAVGPGELFF
>TRBD1|TRBV23-1|TRBJ1-5
TGCGCCCCCCCCAGATGGCAGGGGGCTTTAGAACAGCCCCAGCATTTT
CAPPRWQGALEQPQHF
>NA|TRBV4-2|TRBJ2-2
TGTGCCAGCAGCCGAGGCGGGGCGAACACCGGGGAGCTGTTTTTT
CASSRGGANTGELFF
>NA|TRBV15|TRBJ1-4
TGTGCCACCAGCAGAGTACGACAGGTTAATGAAAAACTGTTTTTT
CATSRVRQVNEKLFF
>NA|TRBV21-1|TRBJ2-1
TGTGCCAGCAGCCCCCACGACCGGGGGAATGGAGTCAATGAGCAGTTCTTC
CASSPHDRGNGVNEQFF
>NA|TRBV4-3|TRBJ1-2
TGCGCCAGCAGCCGTCCGGATGAGCGGCCTGGGGGCTACACCTTC
CASSRPDERPGGYTF
>TRBD1|TRBV7-9|TRBJ1-4
TGTGCCAGCAGCTTAGCCACAGGGGGCGATGAAAAACTGTTTTTT
CASSLATGGDEKLFF
>NA|TRBV5-1|TRBJ2-1
TGCGCCAGCAGCTTTCGGCCTAGGGGTGAGCAGTTCTTC
CASSFRPRGEQFF